A selection of T cell receptor beta chains follows, all from one sample in a study of cytomegalovirus exposure and HLA in healthy donors. Using immunoSEQ multiplex PCR, the repertoire was profiled, and TCRdb retains in-frame clones only, with some absent. Among over 150,000 clones listed, 82% were seen once. The sequenced sample consisted of PBMCs. The origin of the receptors is a boy younger than 10 in good health and CMV-seronegative. The CDR3 runs from the conserved cysteine through the conserved F or W. D genes are given only for firm matches. Size tells how often a clone was seen (once, few, many) or the class of an expanded clone, and some rows leave it out.

D gene: .; J gene: TRBJ2-3; V gene: TRBV23-1; clone size: .; CDR3 DNA: TGCGCCAGCAGTCAATCGTCCCAGGGCAGCACAGATACGCAGTATTTT; CDR3 protein: CASSQSSQGSTDTQYF
D gene: TRBD1; J gene: TRBJ1-1; V gene: TRBV18; clone size: .; CDR3 DNA: TGTGCCAGCTCACCATCGGGACAGCCAAACACTGAAGCTTTCTTT; CDR3 protein: CASSPSGQPNTEAFF
D gene: TRBD1; J gene: TRBJ2-5; V gene: TRBV5-4; clone size: .; CDR3 DNA: TGTGCCAGCAGCGGACAGGGGATCTCCCAAGAGACCCAGTACTTC; CDR3 protein: CASSGQGISQETQYF
D gene: .; J gene: TRBJ1-3; V gene: TRBV7-2; clone size: .; CDR3 DNA: TGTGCCAGCAGCTTACAGGCTGTTGCTGGAAACACCATATATTTT; CDR3 protein: CASSLQAVAGNTIYF
D gene: TRBD1; J gene: TRBJ1-1; V gene: TRBV7-9; clone size: few; CDR3 DNA: TGTGCCAGCAGCTTAGCCAACAGGGGGATGAACACTGAAGCTTTCTTT; CDR3 protein: CASSLANRGMNTEAFF
D gene: .; J gene: TRBJ2-5; V gene: TRBV6-1; clone size: .; CDR3 DNA: TGTGCCAGCAAGACGGCCGCTGTACCAGGGACCCAGTACTTC; CDR3 protein: CASKTAAVPGTQYF
D gene: TRBD2; J gene: TRBJ2-7; V gene: TRBV5-4; clone size: .; CDR3 DNA: TGTGCCAGCAGCTCACAAGCGGGGGATACCTACGAGCAGTACTTC; CDR3 protein: CASSSQAGDTYEQYF
D gene: TRBD1; J gene: TRBJ1-1; V gene: TRBV6-5; clone size: once; CDR3 DNA: TGTGCCAGCAGTTACTCCCAGGGGGCAGACACTGAAGCTTTCTTT; CDR3 protein: CASSYSQGADTEAFF
D gene: TRBD1; J gene: TRBJ1-6; V gene: TRBV6-6; clone size: .; CDR3 DNA: TGTGCCAGCAGTTCACAGGGGATGGGGTATTCACCCCTCCACTTT; CDR3 protein: CASSSQGMGYSPLHF
D gene: TRBD1; J gene: TRBJ1-2; V gene: TRBV10-3; clone size: .; CDR3 DNA: TGTGCCATCAGCCCTCAGAGGGGGCAGGGGCACTATGGCTACACCTTC; CDR3 protein: CAISPQRGQGHYGYTF
D gene: .; J gene: TRBJ2-5; V gene: TRBV29-1; clone size: .; CDR3 DNA: TGCAGCGTTGAATCCCCGGGTCTGCGGGGATGGGGAGAGACCCAGTACTTC; CDR3 protein: CSVESPGLRGWGETQYF